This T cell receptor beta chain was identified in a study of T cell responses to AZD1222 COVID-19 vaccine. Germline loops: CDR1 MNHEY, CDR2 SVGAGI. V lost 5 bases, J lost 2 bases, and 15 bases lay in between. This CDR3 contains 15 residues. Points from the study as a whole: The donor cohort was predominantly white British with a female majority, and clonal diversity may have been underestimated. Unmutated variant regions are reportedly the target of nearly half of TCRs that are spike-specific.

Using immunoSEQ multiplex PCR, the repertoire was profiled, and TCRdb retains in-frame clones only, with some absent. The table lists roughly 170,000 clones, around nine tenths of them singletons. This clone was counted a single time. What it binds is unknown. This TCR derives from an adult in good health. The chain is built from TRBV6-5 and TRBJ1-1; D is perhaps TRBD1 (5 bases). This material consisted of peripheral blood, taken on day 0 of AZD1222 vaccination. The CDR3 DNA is TGTGCCAGCAGTCCTCGGGGGGAGGTTAACACTGAAGCTTTCTTT. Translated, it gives CASSPRGEVNTEAFF.